Sequencing of this T cell receptor (beta chain) was carried out in a study of cytomegalovirus exposure and HLA in healthy donors. Findings of the study overall: In most subjects, TCR beta sequences reportedly gave accurate predictions of HLA-A and HLA-B alleles.

After removal of 5 bases from V and 2 bases from J, the junction contained 3 bases not matched to a gene. CDR1 SGHTA and CDR2 FQGNSA come from the germline V gene. The CDR3 length is 14 residues. Comment on this clone: Its antigen is currently unknown.

When sampled, the donors appeared nominally healthy, though they likely had unrecorded immune exposures. Amplification used 60 Vbeta primers and 13 Jbeta primers. This table comes from immunoSEQ multiplex PCR, and its TCRdb copy is limited to in-frame clones, with some not included. The data contain about 140,000 clones, over 60% of them singletons. This TCR was sampled from a male donor in good health and CMV-seronegative. The chain uses TRBV7-2 and TRBJ2-1; 7 bases are a match to TRBD1. The sample consisted of PBMCs. This CDR3 reads CASSGQGAYNEQFF. CDR3 DNA sequence: TGTGCCAGCAGCGGGCAGGGGGCCTACAATGAGCAGTTCTTC. The full variable domain, its missing parts supplied by reference TRBV7-2 and TRBJ2-1, is GAGVSQSPSNKVTEKGKDVELRCDPISGHTALYWYRQSLGQGLEFLIYFQGNSAPDKSGLPSDRFSAERTGGSVSTLTIQRTQQEDSAVYLCASSGQGAYNEQFFGPGTRLTVL.